The rows below give T cell receptor beta chains drawn from one sample of a study of CD8+CD57+ T cells in acquired aplastic anemia. A single record per CDR3 protein comes from TCRdb applying MiXCR to the reads. The sample includes around 190,000 distinct CDR3 sequences, less than 70% seen only once; the top ten take more than 15%. Sequencing was done on a sample of sorted CD4+, CD8+, or CD8+CD57+ T cells (not recorded which) from PBMCs. These receptors were collected from a human donor in good health, serving as a control. Both conserved end residues are part of each CDR3. Fields, in order: V gene, D gene, J gene, CDR3 protein. D genes are given only for firm matches.

V: TRBV5-1; D: TRBD2; J: TRBJ2-5; CDR3: CASSFAGTSVPETQYF
V: TRBV4-2; D: .; J: TRBJ1-1; CDR3: CASSLARVAFF
V: TRBV10-3; D: .; J: TRBJ1-1; CDR3: CAISERDGNTEAFF
V: TRBV10-3; D: .; J: TRBJ2-7; CDR3: CAISDRGVGLHEQYF
V: TRBV11-3; D: .; J: TRBJ1-5; CDR3: CASSQDGLGRQPQHF
V: TRBV10-3; D: TRBD1; J: TRBJ1-6; CDR3: CAISGDRGGLSSPLHF
V: TRBV5-1; D: .; J: TRBJ2-7; CDR3: CASSIDRSYEQYF
V: TRBV6-1; D: .; J: TRBJ1-1; CDR3: CASRERQVYTEAFF
V: TRBV2; D: TRBD2; J: TRBJ2-7; CDR3: CASSAGTSGSWVRRDEQYF
V: TRBV10-3; D: .; J: TRBJ1-2; CDR3: CAISFSVKTNYGYTF
V: TRBV20-1; D: .; J: TRBJ1-4; CDR3: CSARALGEKLFF
V: TRBV7-2; D: .; J: TRBJ1-6; CDR3: CASSPTVVNSPLHF
V: TRBV5-8; D: .; J: TRBJ1-1; CDR3: CASSFTGRTEAFF
V: TRBV6-1; D: TRBD2; J: TRBJ2-7; CDR3: CASSEALRGSGGRDEQYF
V: TRBV7-9; D: TRBD2; J: TRBJ2-7; CDR3: CASSPRRAGGPPEYF
V: TRBV7-2; D: TRBD2; J: TRBJ2-7; CDR3: CASSLAGTSYSSYEQYF
V: TRBV10-3; D: .; J: TRBJ1-2; CDR3: CAISGRGDGYTF
V: TRBV10-3; D: .; J: TRBJ1-1; CDR3: CAISQTATEAFF
V: TRBV7-6; D: TRBD1; J: TRBJ1-6; CDR3: CASSSDRNSPLHF
V: TRBV2; D: .; J: TRBJ1-4; CDR3: CASSHDSNEKLFF
V: TRBV7-9; D: TRBD2; J: TRBJ2-5; CDR3: CASSRLAGGLETQYF
V: TRBV10-1; D: TRBD2; J: TRBJ2-2; CDR3: CASTKRALAGADTGELFF
V: TRBV5-1; D: TRBD1; J: TRBJ1-4; CDR3: CASSLAPDRGRGTANEKLFF
V: TRBV12-3/TRBV12-4; D: TRBD2; J: TRBJ2-3; CDR3: CASSLISGGVTDTQYF